The sample holds many counts of the clone carrying this T cell receptor (beta chain). What it binds is unknown. Samples came from axillary lymph nodes draining the breast cancer. From the multiplex PCR reads, TCRdb called clonotypes with MiXCR, one entry per CDR3 protein. The profile covers about 89,000 distinct CDR3 sequences, with roughly 28% appearing a single time and around 8.1% taken by the ten largest. Germline-derived CDR1 and CDR2 are MNHEY and SVGAGI. V gave up 5 bases and J gave up 0 bases, with 6 bases separating them. This CDR3 has 13 residues. This specimen comes from a study of breast tumors, draining lymph nodes, adjacent tissues. Study-level results: Compared with lymph nodes, tumors were less diverse; compared with nontumor tissue, more. Tumor and nontumor repertoires were significantly more similar in luminal-like than in basal-like breast cancer. Findings are consistent with lymph node origin and intratumoral expansion of most tumor T cells.

The V call is TRBV6-5, the J call TRBJ2-3; the D is unclear. This sequence was found in a female donor with breast cancer. Some clones in this sample may be carry-over from other donors' samples. The sample taken for sequencing was axillary lymph node tissue. CDR3: CASSQLSTDTQYF. The DNA for the CDR3 is TGTGCCAGCAGTCAGCTGAGCACAGATACGCAGTATTTT.